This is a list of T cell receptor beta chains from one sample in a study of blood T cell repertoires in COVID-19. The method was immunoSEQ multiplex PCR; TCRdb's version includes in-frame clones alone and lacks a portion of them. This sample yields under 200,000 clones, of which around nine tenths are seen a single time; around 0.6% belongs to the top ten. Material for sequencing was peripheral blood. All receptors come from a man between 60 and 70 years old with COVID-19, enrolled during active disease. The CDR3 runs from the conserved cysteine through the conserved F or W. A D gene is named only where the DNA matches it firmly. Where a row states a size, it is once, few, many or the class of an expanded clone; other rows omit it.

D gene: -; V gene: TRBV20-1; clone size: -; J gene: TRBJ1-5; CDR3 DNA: TGCAGTGCTAGTGGGGGGGGCGCGGGCAATCAGCCCCAGCATTTT; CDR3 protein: CSASGGGAGNQPQHF
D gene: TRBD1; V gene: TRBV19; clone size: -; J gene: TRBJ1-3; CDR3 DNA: TGTGCCAGTAGTATCAGGACAGGGACCCCTGGAAACACCATATATTTT; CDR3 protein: CASSIRTGTPGNTIYF
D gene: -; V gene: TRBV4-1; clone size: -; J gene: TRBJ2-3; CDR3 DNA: TGCGCCAGCAGCCAAGATCTAAGGCCAGGTAAAGATACGCAGTATTTT; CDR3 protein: CASSQDLRPGKDTQYF
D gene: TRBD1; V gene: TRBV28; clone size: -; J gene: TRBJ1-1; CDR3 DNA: TGTGCCAGCAGTGAGACAGGGTACGGAACTGAAGCTTTCTTT; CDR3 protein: CASSETGYGTEAFF
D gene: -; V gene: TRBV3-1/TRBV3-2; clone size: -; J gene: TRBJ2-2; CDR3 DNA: TGTGCCAGCAGCCAATTTAAAGCGGGTAAAGCCGGGGAGCTGTTTTTT; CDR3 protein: CASSQFKAGKAGELFF
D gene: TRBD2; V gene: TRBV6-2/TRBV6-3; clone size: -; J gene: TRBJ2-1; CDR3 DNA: TGTGCCAGCAGTTCTAGCGGGAGGGGGGGGTTCTTC; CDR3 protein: CASSSSGRGGFF
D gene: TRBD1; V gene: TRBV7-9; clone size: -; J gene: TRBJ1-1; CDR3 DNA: TGTGCCAGCAGCCCCGGGACAGGGAAGAACACTGAAGCTTTCTTT; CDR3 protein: CASSPGTGKNTEAFF
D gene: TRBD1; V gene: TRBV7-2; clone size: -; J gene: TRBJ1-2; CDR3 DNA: TGTGCCAGCAGCTTAGGGGCAGGGGGCGAGTCTGGAGGCTACACCTTC; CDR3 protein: CASSLGAGGESGGYTF
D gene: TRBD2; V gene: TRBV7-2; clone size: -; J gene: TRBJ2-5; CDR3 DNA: TGTGCCAGCAGCAGGGGACTAGCGGGAGGGAAAGAGACCCAGTACTTC; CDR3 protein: CASSRGLAGGKETQYF
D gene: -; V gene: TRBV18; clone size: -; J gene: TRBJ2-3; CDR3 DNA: TGTGCCAGCTCACCCCAGAATGGCGGGCCTAGCACAGATACGCAGTATTTT; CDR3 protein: CASSPQNGGPSTDTQYF
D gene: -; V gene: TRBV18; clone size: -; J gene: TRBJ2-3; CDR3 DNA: TGTGCCAGCTCACCACCGGGGGGAAATACGCAGTATTTT; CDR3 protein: CASSPPGGNTQYF
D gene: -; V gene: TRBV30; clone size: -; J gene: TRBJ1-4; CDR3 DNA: TGTGCCTGGAGTGTGACCGGGGGTGAAAAACTGTTTTTT; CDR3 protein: CAWSVTGGEKLFF
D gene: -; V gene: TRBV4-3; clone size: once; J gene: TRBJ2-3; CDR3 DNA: TGCGCCAGCAGCCAAGGGGCAGGGGCGAACCTAGCGGACACAGATACGCAGTATTTT; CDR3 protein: CASSQGAGANLADTDTQYF
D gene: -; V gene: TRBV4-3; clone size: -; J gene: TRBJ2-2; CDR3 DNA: TGCGCCAGCAGCCAGACCGGCGGCGGGGAGCTGTTTTTT; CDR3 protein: CASSQTGGGELFF
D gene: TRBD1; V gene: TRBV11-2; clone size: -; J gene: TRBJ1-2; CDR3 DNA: TGTGCCAGCAGCTCCCTGAAACGGACAGGGGTCATGGGTGGCTACACCTTC; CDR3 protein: CASSSLKRTGVMGGYTF
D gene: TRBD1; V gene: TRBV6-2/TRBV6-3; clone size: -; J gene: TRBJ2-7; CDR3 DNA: TGTGCCAGCAGTTCTCCGACAGGGACCGCTTACGAGCAGTACTTC; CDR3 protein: CASSSPTGTAYEQYF
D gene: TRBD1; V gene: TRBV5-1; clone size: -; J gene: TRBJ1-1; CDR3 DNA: TGCGCCAGCAGCTTGTCAGGGGGCAGCGTGAACACTGAAGCTTTCTTT; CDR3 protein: CASSLSGGSVNTEAFF
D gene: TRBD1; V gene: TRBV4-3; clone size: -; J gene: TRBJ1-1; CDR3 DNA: TGCGCCAGCAGCCAAGATACTCTGGCAGGGGGAGAAGCTTTCTTT; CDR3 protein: CASSQDTLAGGEAFF